The T cell receptor beta chain under discussion was sequenced for a study of CD8 T cells in Susac syndrome. Broader study findings: As the study acknowledged, the number of individuals in its TCR sequencing and HLA analysis was relatively small.

The TEMRA cells underwent FACS enrichment, while the CD8+ and CD4+ T cells underwent negative isolation. On this clonotype: What it binds is unknown.

The CDR3 has 14 residues. J gave up 1 base and V 10 bases, and 6 bases lay outside the gene matches. The germline V gene has CDR1 SEHNR and CDR2 FQNEAQ (reference sequence). Random-hexamer reverse transcription was applied to roughly 0.5 to 1 ug RNA. A multiplex approach, immunoSEQ multiplex PCR, amplified TCR beta CDR3 across 54 Vbeta and 13 Jbeta. TCRdb re-called the immunoSEQ multiplex PCR reads with MiXCR, one entry per CDR3 protein. The sample shows 120,000 or so distinct CDR3 sequences, approximately 96% of them seen only once. The J gene is TRBJ2-1, the V gene TRBV7-9; TRBD2 matches 8 bases. Sequences were obtained from CD4+ T cells from PBMCs. This sequence was found in a human donor with Susac syndrome. The CDR3 reads CAISGTNSYNEQFF. CDR3 bases: TGTGCCATTAGCGGGACGAATTCCTACAATGAGCAGTTCTTC.